This TCR beta chain originates from a study of T cell changes during pregnancy in multiple sclerosis. Clones were read by immunoSEQ multiplex PCR, and TCRdb kept only the in-frame ones, dropping some. The data contain tens of thousands of clones, 94% of them singletons. The sample here was peripheral blood, taken after pregnancy. This TCR derives from a female donor in good health, enrolled as a control in a pregnancy study.

Here the CDR3 DNA reads TGTGCCTGGAGTGTACGAGCGGGAGCAGAGAATGAGCAGTTCTTC. It yields the protein CAWSVRAGAENEQFF. V gene TRBV30 combines with J gene TRBJ2-1; TRBD2 matches 8 bases. Per germline, CDR1 GTSNPN and CDR2 SVGIG (reference sequence). Losses at the gene ends were 0 bases for V and 7 bases for J; bases not matched to a gene: 8. This CDR3 is built from 15 residues. The variable domain in full, completed from reference TRBV30 and TRBJ2-1, reads SQTIHQWPATLVQPVGSPLSLECTVEGTSNPNLYWYRQAAGRGLQLLFYSVGIGQISSEVPQNLSASRPQDRQFILSSKKLLLSDSGFYLCAWSVRAGAENEQFFGPGTRLTVL.